The clone carrying this T cell receptor beta chain turned up a few times. The sequenced template was cDNA made from the entire isolated RNA. Assay used: immunoSEQ multiplex PCR; TCRdb lists only in-frame clones, some missing. The sample lists about 340,000 clones, under 8.5% occurring once. The data were obtained in a study of beta chain features in type 1 diabetes. Trimming took 2 bases from V and 7 from J, leaving 12 bases between them. Looked up from germline, CDR1 is SGHRS and CDR2 is YFSETQ. The CDR3 consists of 13 residues. The chain is built from TRBV5-1 and TRBJ1-2, with unresolved D. The specimen was central memory CD4+ T cells from blood. The TCR originated in a woman aged 18-29 years in good health. CDR3 amino acids: CASSFEGGVGYTF. The DNA for the CDR3 is TGCGCCAGCAGCTTTGAGGGCGGAGTTGGCTACACCTTC.